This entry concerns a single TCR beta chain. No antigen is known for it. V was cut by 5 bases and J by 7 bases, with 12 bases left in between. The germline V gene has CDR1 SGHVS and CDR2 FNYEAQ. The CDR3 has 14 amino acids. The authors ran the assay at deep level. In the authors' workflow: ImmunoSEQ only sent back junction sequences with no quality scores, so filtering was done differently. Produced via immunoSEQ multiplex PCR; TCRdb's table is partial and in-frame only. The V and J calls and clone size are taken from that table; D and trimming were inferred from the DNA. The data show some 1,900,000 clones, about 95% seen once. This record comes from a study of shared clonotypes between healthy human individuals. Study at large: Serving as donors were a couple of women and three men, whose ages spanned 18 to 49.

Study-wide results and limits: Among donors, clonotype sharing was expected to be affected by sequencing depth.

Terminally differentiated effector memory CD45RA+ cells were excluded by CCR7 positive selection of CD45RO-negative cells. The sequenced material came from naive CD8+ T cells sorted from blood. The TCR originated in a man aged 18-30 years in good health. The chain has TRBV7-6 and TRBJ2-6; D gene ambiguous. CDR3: CASSPELSANVLTF. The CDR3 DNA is TGTGCCAGCAGCCCTGAATTGAGTGCCAACGTCCTGACTTTC.